The rows below give T cell receptor beta chains drawn from one sample of a study of T cell repertoires in cytomegalovirus infection. No antigen has been identified for these receptors. TCRdb analysed the reads with MiXCR anew, one entry per CDR3 protein. The data hold hundreds of thousands of distinct CDR3 sequences, with about 39% observed a single time. This specimen consisted of cultured PBMCs, obtained from culture after CMV antigen stimulation. The receptors shown here come from a human donor in good health (CMV status not recorded). Some clones in this sample may be carry-over from other donors' samples. Each CDR3 is given with its conserved first and last residue. A D gene is named only where the DNA matches it firmly. The listing skips clone size in some rows; elsewhere it reads once, few, many or a size class.

.,.,TRBV7-2,TRBJ1-6,CASSSETGSPLHF,TGTGCCAGCAGCTCAGAAACTGGCTCACCCCTCCACTTT
.,.,TRBV20-1,TRBJ1-5,CSARAAEYSNQPQHF,TGCAGTGCTAGGGCGGCGGAATATAGCAATCAGCCCCAGCATTTT
many,.,TRBV7-6,TRBJ1-3,CASSLVPINGTRNTIYF,TGTGCCAGCAGCTTAGTCCCAATAAACGGGACGCGAAACACCATATATTTT
few,TRBD2,TRBV10-3,TRBJ2-1,CAISETGLAGGGYNEQFF,TGTGCCATCAGTGAGACGGGACTAGCGGGAGGGGGTTACAATGAGCAGTTCTTC
.,.,TRBV7-9,TRBJ1-1,CASSPGRGGGVMNTEAFF,TGTGCCAGCAGCCCCGGACGGGGCGGAGGGGTTATGAACACTGAAGCTTTCTTT
.,.,TRBV6-2/TRBV6-3,TRBJ1-2,CASSYFRGSPHEWDTF,TGTGCCAGCAGTTACTTCAGGGGATCGCCCCATGAGTGGGACACCTTC
.,TRBD1,TRBV10-3,TRBJ2-7,CAIRVGQGASEQYF,TGTGCCATCAGGGTGGGACAGGGGGCTTCCGAGCAGTACTTC
few,.,TRBV6-6,TRBJ1-1,CASSYSRELDTEAFF,TGTGCCAGCAGTTACAGCAGGGAATTGGACACTGAAGCTTTCTTT
.,.,TRBV15,TRBJ2-7,CATSRARGGSSYEQYF,TGTGCCACCAGCAGAGCCCGTGGAGGGAGCTCCTACGAGCAGTACTTC
few,.,TRBV2,TRBJ1-2,CASSALQSNGYTF,TGTGCCAGCAGTGCTTTACAGTCGAACGGCTACACCTTC
.,.,TRBV6-2/TRBV6-3,TRBJ2-7,CASIQGTGREQYF,TGTGCCAGCATACAGGGAACGGGACGCGAGCAGTACTTC
.,.,TRBV7-6,TRBJ1-6,CASSSLPQGSPLHF,TGTGCCAGCAGCTCCCTCCCCCAGGGTTCACCCCTCCACTTT
.,.,TRBV10-3,TRBJ2-7,CAISAGGFSYEQYF,TGTGCCATCAGCGCAGGGGGGTTCTCCTACGAGCAGTACTTC
.,TRBD1,TRBV5-4,TRBJ2-1,CASSSRQGVHNEQFF,TGTGCCAGCAGCTCACGACAGGGGGTCCACAATGAGCAGTTCTTC
few,.,TRBV7-9,TRBJ2-2,CASSLMLAGELFF,TGTGCCAGCAGCTTAATGCTCGCCGGGGAGCTGTTTTTT
few,TRBD1,TRBV7-6,TRBJ1-2,CASSPDRGHWGYTF,TGTGCCAGCAGCCCTGACAGGGGGCATTGGGGCTACACCTTC
.,.,TRBV7-6,TRBJ1-6,CASSPQDSPLHF,TGTGCCAGCAGCCCCCAGGATTCACCCCTCCACTTT
.,TRBD1,TRBV7-2,TRBJ2-7,CASSSQGPYEQYF,TGTGCCAGCAGCTCACAGGGGCCCTACGAGCAGTACTTC
.,.,TRBV28,TRBJ2-5,CASMALEETQYF,TGTGCCAGCATGGCCCTCGAAGAGACCCAGTACTTC
.,.,TRBV20-1,TRBJ1-5,CSALENSNQPQHF,TGCAGTGCGTTGGAGAATAGCAATCAGCCCCAGCATTTT